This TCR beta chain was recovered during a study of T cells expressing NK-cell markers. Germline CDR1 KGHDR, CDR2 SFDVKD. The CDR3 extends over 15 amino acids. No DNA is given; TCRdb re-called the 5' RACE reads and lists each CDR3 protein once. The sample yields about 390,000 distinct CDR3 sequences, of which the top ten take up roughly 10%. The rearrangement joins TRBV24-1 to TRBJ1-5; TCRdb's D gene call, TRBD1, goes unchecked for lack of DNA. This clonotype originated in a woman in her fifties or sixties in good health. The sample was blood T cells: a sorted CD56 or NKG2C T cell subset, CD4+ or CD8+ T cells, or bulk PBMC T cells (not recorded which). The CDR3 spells CATSDSGTVNQPQHF.